A single sample gave rise to the 26 T cell receptor beta chains below, sequenced in a study of Ad26.COV2.S vaccination and SARS-CoV-2 variants. The assay was immunoSEQ multiplex PCR, and TCRdb's table has in-frame clones only and misses some. The table includes fewer than 500,000 clones, 90% detected once. The treatment denotes: 15 to 20 received Ad26.COV2.S at low or high dose, single or two shots; about 5 received placebo; per-sample allocation not given. The samples were gathered on day 63 after the first injection of vaccine or placebo. Specimen: peripheral blood, collected in a trial of Ad26.COV2.S vaccine versus placebo. All receptors come from a person aged 18-65 years who received the Ad26.COV2.S COVID-19 vaccine or a placebo.

The rearrangement joins TRBV9 to TRBJ1-4; D is unclear. The CDR3 loop spans 15 amino acids. Trimming cost V 2 bases and J 3 bases, with 11 bases left between them. Germline CDR1 and CDR2: SGDLS and YYNGEE. The chain's CDR3 is CASSVSDRSNEKLFF. The CDR3 nucleotides are TGTGCCAGCAGCGTTTCGGACCGTTCTAATGAAAAACTGTTTTTT.

This chain uses TRBV9 with TRBJ1-5; a possible D gene is TRBD1 (6 bases). V was shortened by 0 bases and J by 4 bases, with 11 bases between the two germline ends. CDR1 and CDR2 (germline): SGDLS, YYNGEE. The CDR3 consists of 15 residues. The CDR3 region has the DNA TGTGCCAGCAGCGTAGGGACAGCAGAGAATCAGCCCCAGCATTTT. This translates into CASSVGTAENQPQHF.

This clone has just a few counts. The chain joins TRBV2 to TRBJ2-6; TRBD2 might be the D (5 bases). This CDR3 is 16 amino acids long. Per the germline V gene, CDR1 is SNHLY and CDR2 is FYNNEI. The V and J ends lost 6 bases and 2 bases respectively, with 14 bases between them. The CDR3 loop is CASRRGLSTGANVLTF. The DNA for the CDR3 is TGTGCCAGCAGACGGGGTTTGAGCACTGGGGCCAACGTCCTGACTTTC.

The chain employs TRBV27 and TRBJ1-5, with 9 nucleotides matching TRBD1. The CDR3 is 15 amino acids. The trim removed 3 bases at V and 6 bases at J, leaving 6 bases unmatched. Germline CDR1 is MNHEY and CDR2 is SMNVEV (reference sequence). CDR3 sequence reads: CASSFSVTGGQPQHF. CDR3 in DNA: TGTGCCAGCAGTTTCTCGGTGACAGGGGGTCAGCCCCAGCATTTT.

The V and J genes are TRBV10-1 and TRBJ2-5; 10 bases fit TRBD2. Germline assignment: CDR1 WNHNN and CDR2 SYGVQD (reference sequence). The trim removed 6 bases at V and 5 bases at J, leaving 12 bases unmatched. The CDR3 is 16 amino acids. CDR3 DNA: TGCGCCAGCAGGAGAATAGCGGGAGGCCTGGGGGAGACCCAGTACTTC. It yields the protein CASRRIAGGLGETQYF.

V usage is TRBV10-3 and J usage is TRBJ2-3, with 7 bases identical to TRBD2. Germline V gene sequence: CDR1 ENHRY, CDR2 SYGVKD. The CDR3 loop spans 15 amino acids. V lost 5 bases and J lost 2; bases outside the gene matches: 7. The CDR3 DNA sequence: TGTGCCATCAGTCCACCTGGGACTAACACAGATACGCAGTATTTT. Its translation: CAISPPGTNTDTQYF.

As for this clone: Other DNA sequences in this sample translate to the same CDR3. The chain employs TRBV20-1 and TRBJ2-5; 7 bases are a match to TRBD1. CDR3 length: 11 amino acids. Germline CDR1 reads DFQATT; CDR2 reads SNEGSKA (reference sequence). V lost 6 bases, J lost 2 bases, and 0 bases stayed unmatched. In DNA, the CDR3 is TGCAGTGCCAGGGGGCAAGAGACCCAGTACTTC. Protein sequence: CSARGQETQYF.

V and J are TRBV29-1 and TRBJ1-2, with no clear D. CDR3 length: 15 residues. Germline CDR1 SQVTM, CDR2 ANQGSEA. The germline V and J ends were trimmed by 4 bases and 4 bases, with 19 bases remaining between them. The CDR3 here is CSVGGGENRLYGYTF. Written as DNA, the CDR3 is TGCAGCGTTGGAGGTGGGGAGAACAGACTCTATGGCTACACCTTC.

CDR3 in amino acids: CASSLWGRLPASGANVLTF. The CDR3 DNA reads TGTGCCAGCAGTTTATGGGGCCGGTTACCTGCCTCTGGGGCCAACGTCCTGACTTTC. The genes are TRBV27 and TRBJ2-6, with D perhaps matching TRBD1 (5 bases). This CDR3 has 19 amino acids. The germline V and J ends were trimmed by 1 base and 0 bases, with 16 bases remaining between them. Germline V lookup: CDR1 MNHEY, CDR2 SMNVEV (reference sequence).

The chain joins TRBV7-9 to TRBJ1-5, with D uncertain. V was cut by 3 bases and J by 1 base, with 16 bases left in between. The CDR3 has 17 residues. Germline V gene data show CDR1 as SEHNR and CDR2 as FQNEAQ (reference sequence). CDR3 sequence: CASSFDPGFGSNQPQHF. The CDR3 DNA is TGTGCCAGCAGCTTCGATCCGGGGTTCGGGAGCAATCAGCCCCAGCATTTT.

V usage is TRBV5-1 and J usage is TRBJ2-3; TRBD2 matches 7 bases. The V and J ends lost 5 bases and 1 base, in that order; junction bases with no gene match: 10. CDR1 is SGHRS, CDR2 YFSETQ, per germline. The CDR3 loop spans 16 amino acids. CDR3 region: CASSRYSGPGTDTQYF. For the CDR3, the DNA is TGCGCCAGCAGTAGATATAGCGGGCCCGGCACAGATACGCAGTATTTT.

The chain has TRBV5-1 and TRBJ2-7; a possible D gene is TRBD2 (6 bases). V lost 2 bases and J lost 3, with 12 bases in between. CDR3 length: 14 residues. Germline V gene sequence: CDR1 SGHRS, CDR2 YFSETQ. The CDR3 DNA reads as TGCGCCAGCAGCTTTAGCGGAGGGAACTACGAGCAGTACTTC. This sequence encodes CASSFSGGNYEQYF.

The V gene is TRBV7-2, the J gene TRBJ2-7; maybe TRBD2 (6 bases). This CDR3 spans 13 amino acids. Trimming stripped 1 base from V and 5 bases from J, with 9 bases between. From germline, CDR1 is SGHTA and CDR2 FQGNSA. The CDR3 region has the DNA TGTGCCAGCAGCTTAGGCGGGACGAACGAGCAGTACTTC. Translation: CASSLGGTNEQYF.

The V call is TRBV4-3, the J call TRBJ2-2; TRBD2 aligns across 7 bases. Trimming cost V 1 base and J 5 bases; bases outside gene matches: 7. The germline V gene encodes CDR1 LGHNA and CDR2 YSLEER. This CDR3 comprises 16 residues. The CDR3 sequence: CASSQVGRGGTGELFF. The CDR3 region has the DNA TGCGCCAGCAGCCAAGTGGGTAGGGGAGGGACCGGGGAGCTGTTTTTT.

The CDR3 DNA follows: TGTGCCAGCAGTTTATCCCTCAGCAATTACGAGCAGTACTTC. Amino acid sequence: CASSLSLSNYEQYF. The chain links TRBV28 to TRBJ2-7; D is undetermined. Trimming removed 1 base from V and 4 bases from J, with 11 bases in between. Germline V lookup: CDR1 MDHEN, CDR2 SYDVKM. The CDR3 is made up of 14 amino acids.

The V gene is TRBV4-3, the J gene TRBJ2-5; TRBD1 agrees at 8 bases. CDR3 length: 14 amino acids. Germline lookup yields CDR1 LGHNA and CDR2 YSLEER. With 1 base clipped from V and 6 bases from J, the junction kept 4 bases outside the gene matches. Here the CDR3 reads CASSQVTGGKTQYF. For the CDR3, the DNA is TGCGCCAGCAGCCAAGTTACAGGGGGGAAGACCCAGTACTTC.

This CDR3 is CASSGQGTRTTPTGELFF. The CDR3 region has the DNA TGTGCCAGCAGCGGTCAGGGGACCCGGACTACTCCTACCGGGGAGCTGTTTTTT. The genes are TRBV7-9 and TRBJ2-2; D tentatively fits TRBD1 or TRBD2 (6 bases each). Germline CDR1 reads SEHNR; CDR2 reads FQNEAQ (reference sequence). The CDR3 sequence is 18 residues long. The ends were cut back, 5 bases at V and 5 bases at J, with 24 bases in the middle.

The chain recombines TRBV14 with TRBJ1-4; TRBD1 is a possible D gene (6 bases). Germline V lookup: CDR1 SGHDN, CDR2 FVKESK. The V end was cut by 5 bases, the J end by 4 bases, with 14 bases between. The CDR3 runs to 15 residues. As DNA, the CDR3 is TGTGCCAGCAGCATGCAGGGGCAGGGTAATGAAAAACTGTTTTTT. Its protein is CASSMQGQGNEKLFF.

The gene calls are TRBV5-1 and TRBJ2-1; no reliable D call. Germline V gene lookup returns CDR1 SGHRS and CDR2 YFSETQ. The CDR3 has 13 amino acids. Trimming left V 3 bases short and J 7 bases short, with 11 bases between. The CDR3 DNA is TGCGCCAGCAGCTACGACTGGGGAAATGAGCAGTTCTTC. It translates to CASSYDWGNEQFF.

The rearrangement uses TRBV2 and TRBJ1-5; D gene ambiguous. Germline V gene lookup returns CDR1 SNHLY and CDR2 FYNNEI. The CDR3 sequence is 14 residues long. Trimming cost V 7 bases and J 0 bases, with 10 bases left between them. In DNA, the CDR3 is TGTGCCAGCAAGAAGGATTATAGCAATCAGCCCCAGCATTTT. Translation gives CASKKDYSNQPQHF.

The CDR3 protein is CAISEARATDTQYF. In nucleotides, the CDR3 is TGTGCCATCAGTGAGGCAAGAGCGACAGATACGCAGTATTTT. The V call is TRBV10-3, the J call TRBJ2-3; D remains ambiguous. The CDR3 is 14 residues long. The V and J ends lost 2 bases and 3 bases respectively, with 9 bases between them. Per germline, CDR1 ENHRY and CDR2 SYGVKD.

The V and J genes are TRBV28 and TRBJ2-7, with 10 bases identical to TRBD2. The V segment lost 6 bases and the J segment 9 bases; nucleotides outside the gene matches: 17. The CDR3 runs 16 residues. The germline V gene encodes CDR1 MDHEN and CDR2 SYDVKM. CDR3 sequence reads: CASSLIGTSERALQYF. The CDR3 nucleotides are TGTGCCAGCAGCCTAATTGGGACTAGCGAGAGGGCTTTGCAGTACTTC.

This clone was detected only once. This chain joins TRBV5-1 and TRBJ2-7; TRBD1 is a possible D gene (5 bases). The V gene lost 0 bases and the J gene lost 0 bases, with 19 bases spanning the gap. The germline V gene has CDR1 SGHRS and CDR2 YFSETQ. The CDR3 is made up of 18 amino acids. CDR3 region: CASSLAEVRTRTSYEQYF. The CDR3 DNA follows: TGCGCCAGCAGCTTGGCCGAGGTTAGGACAAGGACCTCCTACGAGCAGTACTTC.

V gene TRBV7-8 combines with J gene TRBJ2-5; D remains ambiguous. Germline V lookup: CDR1 SGHVS, CDR2 FQNEAQ. Between the trimmed V and J ends, which lost 3 bases and 5 bases, there was a span of 10 bases. The CDR3 contains 13 residues. The CDR3 spells CASSLEWQETQYF. CDR3 nucleotides: TGTGCCAGCAGCTTGGAATGGCAGGAGACCCAGTACTTC.

This clone was counted between two and nine times. The chain is built from TRBV28 and TRBJ1-2, with TRBD1 matching 7 bases. The CDR3 has 14 residues. After removal of 6 bases from V and 5 bases from J, the junction contained 9 bases not matched to a gene. The germline V gene encodes CDR1 MDHEN and CDR2 SYDVKM. The CDR3 protein is CASREQGIVYGYTF. CDR3 DNA: TGTGCCAGCAGAGAACAGGGGATAGTATATGGCTACACCTTC.

The V gene is TRBV7-2, the J gene TRBJ2-6, with 7 nucleotides matching TRBD1. CDR1 is SGHTA and CDR2 is FQGNSA in the germline V gene. The junction had 5 bases not matched to a gene; V was cut back by 2 bases and J by 1 base. This CDR3 has 17 amino acids. CDR3 bases: TGTGCCAGCAGCTTATCTCAGACAGGGTCTGGGGCCAACGTCCTGACTTTC. It yields the protein CASSLSQTGSGANVLTF.